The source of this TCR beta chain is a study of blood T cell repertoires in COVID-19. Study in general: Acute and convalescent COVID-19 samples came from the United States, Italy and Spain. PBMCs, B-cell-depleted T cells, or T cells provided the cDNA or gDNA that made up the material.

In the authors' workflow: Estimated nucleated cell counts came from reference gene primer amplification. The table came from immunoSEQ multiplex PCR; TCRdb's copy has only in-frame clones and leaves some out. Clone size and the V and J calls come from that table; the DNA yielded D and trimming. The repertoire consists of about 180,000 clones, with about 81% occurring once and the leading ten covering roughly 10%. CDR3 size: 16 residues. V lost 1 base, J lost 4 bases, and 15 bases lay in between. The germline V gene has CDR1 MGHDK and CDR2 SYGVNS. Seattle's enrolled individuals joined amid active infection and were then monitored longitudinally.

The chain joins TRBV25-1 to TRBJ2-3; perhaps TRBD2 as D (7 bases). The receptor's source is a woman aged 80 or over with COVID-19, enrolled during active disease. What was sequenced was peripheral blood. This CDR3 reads CASSEWGGLLADTQYF. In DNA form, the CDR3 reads TGTGCCAGCAGTGAATGGGGGGGGCTTCTGGCAGATACGCAGTATTTT.